The next 2 T cell receptor beta chains were all read from a single sample in a study of shared clonotypes between healthy human individuals. The table came from immunoSEQ multiplex PCR; TCRdb's copy has only in-frame clones and leaves some out. The sample lists more than 2 million clones; about 95% were seen once. Terminally differentiated effector memory CD45RA+ cells were left out of the naive CD8 fraction, which was CD45RO-negative and positively selected for CCR7. The sequencing input was naive CD8+ T cells sorted from blood. The source of these receptors is a man younger than 35 in good health.

A note on this clone: Other DNA sequences in the same sample also yield this CDR3. The chain joins TRBV30 to TRBJ2-2; D remains unclear. The V end was cut by 5 bases, the J end by 8 bases, with 6 bases between. The CDR3 totals 10 residues. Germline CDR1 reads GTSNPN; CDR2 reads SVGIG (reference sequence). CDR3 protein: CAWSGGELFF. Written as DNA, the CDR3 is TGTGCCTGGTCTGGGGGGGAGCTGTTTTTT.

This chain links TRBV4-3 with TRBJ2-7; D is possibly TRBD2 (5 bases). The CDR3 is 14 residues long. Trimming pared 4 bases from V and 3 bases from J, leaving 13 bases between. Germline V lookup: CDR1 LGHNA, CDR2 YSLEER. The CDR3, as DNA: TGCGCCAGCAGCCCCCGACTAACCAACTACGAGCAGTACTTC. It encodes CASSPRLTNYEQYF.